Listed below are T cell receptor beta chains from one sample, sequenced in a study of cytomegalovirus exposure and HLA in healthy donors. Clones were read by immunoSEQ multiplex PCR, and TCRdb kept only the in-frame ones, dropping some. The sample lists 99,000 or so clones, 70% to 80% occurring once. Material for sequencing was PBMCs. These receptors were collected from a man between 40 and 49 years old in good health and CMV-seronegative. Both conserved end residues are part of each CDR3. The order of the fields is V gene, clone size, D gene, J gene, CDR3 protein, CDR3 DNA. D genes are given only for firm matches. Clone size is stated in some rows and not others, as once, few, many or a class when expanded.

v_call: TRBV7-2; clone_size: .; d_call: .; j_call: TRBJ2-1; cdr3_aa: CASSLDALRQFF; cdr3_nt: TGTGCCAGCAGCTTAGATGCGCTACGGCAGTTCTTC
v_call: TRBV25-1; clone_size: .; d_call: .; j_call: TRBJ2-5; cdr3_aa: CASSELSRGETQYF; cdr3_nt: TGTGCCAGCAGTGAATTAAGCCGGGGAGAGACCCAGTACTTC
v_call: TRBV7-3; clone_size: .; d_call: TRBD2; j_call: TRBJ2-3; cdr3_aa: CASSLVSGGGTDTQYF; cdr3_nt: TGTGCCAGCAGCTTAGTTAGCGGGGGGGGCACAGATACGCAGTATTTT
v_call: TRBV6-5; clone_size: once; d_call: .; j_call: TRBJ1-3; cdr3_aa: CASSATTPSGNTIYF; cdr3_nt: TGTGCCAGCAGTGCCACGACACCATCTGGAAACACCATATATTTT
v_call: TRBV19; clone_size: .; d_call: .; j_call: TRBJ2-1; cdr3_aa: CASSRQAFHEQFF; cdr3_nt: TGTGCCAGTAGCAGACAGGCGTTCCACGAGCAGTTCTTC
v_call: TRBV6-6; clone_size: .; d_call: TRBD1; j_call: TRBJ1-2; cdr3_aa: CASSRTGEGYGYTF; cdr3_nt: TGTGCCAGCAGTCGGACAGGGGAGGGCTATGGCTACACCTTC
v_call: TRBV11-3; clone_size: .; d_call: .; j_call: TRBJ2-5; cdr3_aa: CASSLGQTYQETQYF; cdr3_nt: TGTGCCAGCAGCTTAGGACAGACGTACCAAGAGACCCAGTACTTC
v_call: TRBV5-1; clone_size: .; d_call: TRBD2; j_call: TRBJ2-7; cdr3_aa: CASSLEVGLAGRYEQYF; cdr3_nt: TGCGCCAGCAGCTTGGAGGTGGGCCTAGCGGGACGATACGAGCAGTACTTC
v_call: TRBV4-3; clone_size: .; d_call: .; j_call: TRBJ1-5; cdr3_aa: CASSQGRERYQPQHF; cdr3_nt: TGCGCCAGCAGCCAAGGTCGGGAGAGATATCAGCCCCAGCATTTT
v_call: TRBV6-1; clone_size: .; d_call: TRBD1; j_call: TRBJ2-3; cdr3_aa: CASSDTGTGSSTDTQYF; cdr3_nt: TGTGCCAGCAGTGACACCGGGACAGGCTCTAGCACAGATACGCAGTATTTT
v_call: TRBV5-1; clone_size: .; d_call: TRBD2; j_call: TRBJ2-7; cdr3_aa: CASSPRAAGGIYEQYF; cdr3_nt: TGCGCCAGCAGCCCTAGGGCAGCGGGGGGTATCTACGAGCAGTACTTC
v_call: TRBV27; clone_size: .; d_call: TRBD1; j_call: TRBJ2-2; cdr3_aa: CASSLIQGDTGELFF; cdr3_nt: TGTGCCAGCAGTTTGATCCAGGGGGACACCGGGGAGCTGTTTTTT
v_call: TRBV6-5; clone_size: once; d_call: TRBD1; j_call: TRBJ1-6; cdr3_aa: CASSYGQGANSPLHF; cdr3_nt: TGTGCCAGCAGTTACGGACAGGGAGCTAATTCACCCCTCCACTTT
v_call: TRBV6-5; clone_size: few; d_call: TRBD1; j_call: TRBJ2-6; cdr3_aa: CASSGTASGANVLTF; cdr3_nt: TGTGCCAGCAGTGGGACAGCCTCTGGGGCCAACGTCCTGACTTTC
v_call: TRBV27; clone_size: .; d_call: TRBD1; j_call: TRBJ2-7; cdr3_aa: CATSPRDRDEFIYEQYF; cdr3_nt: TGTGCCACCTCGCCCCGGGACAGGGACGAATTTATCTACGAGCAGTACTTC
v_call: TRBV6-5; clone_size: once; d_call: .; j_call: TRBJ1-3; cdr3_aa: CASSYSTGGNTIYF; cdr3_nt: TGTGCCAGCAGTTACTCCACAGGAGGAAACACCATATATTTT
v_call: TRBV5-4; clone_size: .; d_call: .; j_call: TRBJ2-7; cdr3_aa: CASSLGGLNEQYF; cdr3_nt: TGTGCCAGCAGCCTTGGGGGGTTAAACGAGCAGTACTTC
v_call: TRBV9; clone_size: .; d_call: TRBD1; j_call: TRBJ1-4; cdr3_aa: CASSSDPRDRGSGEKLFF; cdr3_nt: TGTGCCAGCAGCTCAGACCCCCGGGACAGGGGGTCCGGTGAAAAACTGTTTTTT
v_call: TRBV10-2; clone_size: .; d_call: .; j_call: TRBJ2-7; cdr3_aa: CASSRRGQTYEQYF; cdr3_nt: TGCGCCAGCTCCAGGCGGGGACAGACCTACGAGCAGTACTTC
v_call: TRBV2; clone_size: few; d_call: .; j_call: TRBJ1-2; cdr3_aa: CASAGQIYGYTF; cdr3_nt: TGTGCCAGCGCTGGACAGATCTATGGCTACACCTTC
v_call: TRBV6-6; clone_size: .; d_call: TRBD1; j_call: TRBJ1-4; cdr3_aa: CASRRQGQGEKLFF; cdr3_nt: TGTGCCAGCAGAAGACAGGGCCAGGGGGAAAAACTGTTTTTT
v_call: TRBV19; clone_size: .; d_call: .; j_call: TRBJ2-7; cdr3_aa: CASSPRTSSYEQYF; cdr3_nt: TGTGCCAGTAGTCCCCGGACAAGCTCCTACGAGCAGTACTTC
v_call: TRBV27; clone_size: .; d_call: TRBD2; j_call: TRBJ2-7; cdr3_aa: CASSSSLAGDEQYF; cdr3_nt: TGTGCCAGCAGTTCTTCTCTAGCGGGAGACGAGCAGTACTTC
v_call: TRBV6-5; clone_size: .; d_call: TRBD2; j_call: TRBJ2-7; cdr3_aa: CASSEGLAVTYEQYF; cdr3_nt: TGTGCCAGCAGCGAGGGACTAGCGGTAACCTACGAGCAGTACTTC
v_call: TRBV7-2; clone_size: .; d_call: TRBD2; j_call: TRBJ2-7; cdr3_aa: CASSPTSGRLGEQYF; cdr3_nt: TGTGCCAGCAGCCCGACTAGCGGTAGGCTGGGCGAGCAGTACTTC
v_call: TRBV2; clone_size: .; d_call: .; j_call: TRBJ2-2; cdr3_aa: CASSEFSGELFF; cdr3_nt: TGTGCCAGCAGTGAGTTCAGCGGGGAGCTGTTTTTT
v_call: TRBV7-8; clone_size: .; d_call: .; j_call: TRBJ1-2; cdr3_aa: CASSSRQANYGYTF; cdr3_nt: TGTGCCAGCAGCAGCCGACAGGCTAACTATGGCTACACCTTC
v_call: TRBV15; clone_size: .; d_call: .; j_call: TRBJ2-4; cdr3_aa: CATSRSQGIQYF; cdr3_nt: TGTGCCACCAGCAGATCCCAGGGCATTCAGTACTTC
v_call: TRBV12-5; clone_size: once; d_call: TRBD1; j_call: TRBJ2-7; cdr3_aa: CASGLDRGLSYEQYF; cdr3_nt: TGTGCTAGTGGTTTAGACAGGGGTCTCTCCTACGAGCAGTACTTC
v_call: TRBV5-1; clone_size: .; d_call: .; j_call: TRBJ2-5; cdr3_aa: CASSLAGIVKETQYF; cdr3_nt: TGCGCCAGCAGCTTGGCCGGGATAGTCAAAGAGACCCAGTACTTC
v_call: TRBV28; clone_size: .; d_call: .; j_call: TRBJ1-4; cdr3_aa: CASSLGGPGREKLFF; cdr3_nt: TGTGCCAGCAGTCTCGGAGGGCCAGGGAGGGAAAAACTGTTTTTT
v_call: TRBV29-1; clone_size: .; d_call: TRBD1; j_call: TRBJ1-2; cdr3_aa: CSVEGQGPSNYGYTF; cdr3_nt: TGCAGCGTTGAAGGACAGGGGCCTTCAAACTATGGCTACACCTTC